Detailed here is one T cell receptor (beta chain). At least ten counts were recorded for this clone. Its binding antigen is unknown. No base-level quality is on record; no much larger clone is a single base apart. Library generation was performed with the immunoSEQ multiplex PCR assay. The multiplex PCR relied on a mix of 60 forward primers for TCR Vbeta segments and 13 reverse primers for TCR Jbeta segments. The CDR3 region of rearranged TCR beta genes was amplified from genomic DNA by a multiplex PCR assay. The Illumina HiSeq System was used to sequence the amplified TCR beta libraries as 87-base-pair reads. In the paper's pipeline: In a later analysis, approximately 74 million unique TCR beta chains were counted across the roughly 670 repertoires, and around 11 million of these chains were shared by at least two donors. To remove PCR and sequencing errors, raw reads were error-corrected and collapsed into unique sequences using a nearest-neighbor algorithm that merged closely related sequences. To assign V, D and J gene segments, CDR3 sequences were aligned to IMGT reference sequences. For a sequence to be retained, a match of at least six nucleotides was required to both a V gene segment and a J gene segment. Rearrangements were called productive when the CDR3 lacked stop codons and stayed in frame with V and J; all others were non-productive. CDR3 was defined according to IMGT convention as the region running from the second conserved V-encoded cysteine to the conserved J-encoded phenylalanine. The earlier analysis of around 640 of the donors excluded sequences that lacked an unambiguous match to a single V gene segment. An earlier analysis of a few hundred of the donors classified V segments as functional when productive rearrangements were above 56.7% and as segregating when the standard deviation between donors was above 5%. A statistical classification framework was built to diagnose cytomegalovirus status from the catalog of TCR beta chain sequences. In a later analysis, V and J genes were assigned by comparing TCR nucleotide sequences against IMGT/GENE-DB human TR gene sequences. In a later analysis, CDR3 sequences and most-parsimonious VDJ recombination scenarios were assigned using the TCRdist pipeline. In a later analysis, each TCR beta chain was defined by its CDR3 amino acid sequence together with its V-gene family, and reads without a unique V-gene family were excluded. In a later analysis, approximately 590 highly shared, low-generation-probability nucleotide sequences were removed to address suspected cross-contamination and a sequencing artifact. For each public chain, a later analysis derived a clonal expansion index from normalized ranks of inferred template counts within each repertoire. A later analysis computed generation probabilities with a VDJ recombination model fitted to out-of-frame rearrangements, and checked the results against IGoR. In a later analysis, TCR-TCR, TCR-HLA and TCR-CMV co-occurrence was scored with hypergeometric tests, and a repertoire-size bias correction was applied to TCR pairs. A later analysis estimated false discovery rates by permuting HLA or CMV assignments 20 times. In a later analysis, co-occurring TCRs were grouped using DBSCAN, with TCRdist sequence similarity added in when clustering inside HLA-allele-positive subsets. Co-occurrence clustering excluded repertoires with fewer than 30,000 or more than 120,000 public chains, plus five with anomalous nucleotide sharing. TCRdb's version of the immuneACCESS table is confined to in-frame rearrangements and falls short of the full clone set. An unresolved V gene accounts for under half of the shortfall where checked; the remainder is of unknown origin. V and J calls and clone size are as listed in that table; D and trimming were resolved from the DNA. This sample is represented by over 90,000 clones; roughly four fifths of them were singletons. The ten largest clonotypes hold about 3.5% of the sample.

In total, 600 or so healthy bone marrow donors made up the cohort. All cohort members were sampled while nominally healthy, although unrecorded immune exposures were likely present. The donor was CMV seronegative and belonged to the group of over 350 seronegative cohort members. A peripheral blood sample was provided by each donor, and peripheral blood mononuclear cells were used for TCR beta sequencing. Genomic DNA extraction from the blood cell samples was performed with the Qiagen DNeasy Blood Extraction Kit. This sample was included in a study of cytomegalovirus exposure and HLA in healthy donors (dated by TCRdb to about 2017). Context from the whole study: In an earlier analysis of around 540 of the donors, 276 Gb of sequence data and roughly 100 million unique TCR beta sequences from roughly 190 million T cells were reported. Besides the first cohort of more than 650 subjects, a separate validation cohort made up of 120 different subjects was used. Of the approximately 400 genotyped donors, 65% to 90% were placed in the genetic ancestry cluster associated with self-reported Caucasian donors. Using immunosequencing, the study profiled T cell repertoires from some 670 subjects and related those repertoires to cytomegalovirus serostatus. Alongside the repertoire data, information on donor age, sex, ethnicity and CMV serostatus was compiled. The later analysis used no new phenotypic data to find candidate immune exposures, relying instead on TCR beta sequences and their occurrence across donors. Because of strong linkage in the cohort, 4 to 6 DR-DQ haplotypes were treated as single units for association and clustering. On average, around 230,000 unique TCR beta nucleotide sequences were sequenced per donor among about 400 genotyped donors of the cohort, with roughly 18% of those sequences being non-productive. Class I and class II HLA loci were covered by the typing at four-digit resolution. A later genetic analysis took genome-wide SNP genotypes for 398 of the 666 donors and used that subset as a discovery cohort. Every repertoire in the discovery cohort had been generated on one and the same sequencing platform. Approximately 300 gigabases of sequencing data and approximately 93 million unique TCR sequences were included in an early release covering over 600 HLA-typed donors. The study was designed to test whether signatures of past pathogen exposure could be identified by cataloging public T cell receptors. Typing coverage varied by locus: 629-630 donors for A, B, C, DRB1 and DQB1; some 520 for DQA1; around 610 for DPA1; about 450 for DPB1. An earlier analysis of several hundred of the donors used high-throughput TCR beta sequencing to judge whether each TCR beta V gene segment behaved as functional or pseudogenic. A later analysis re-analyzed previously published TCR beta repertoires from 666 donors and added high-resolution HLA genotyping to study TCR occurrence patterns. To predict cytomegalovirus infection status, the study combined high-throughput TCR immunosequencing, statistical association of individual TCRs with disease status, and machine learning. Results the study describes overall, beyond this receptor: Assigning TCR associations to individual alleles was difficult when HLA alleles, especially DR and DQ, strongly co-occurred. A later analysis found that TCR association rates varied across HLA loci, with DRB1 alleles showing the most associated TCRs and HLA-C alleles the fewest. In an earlier analysis of more than 500 of the donors, most TCR beta V segments appeared in productive rearrangements about 87% or about 30% of the time, broadly matching IMGT annotations. A cluster of highly shared sequence variants was judged likely to represent a technical artifact of the sequencing pipeline. In a later analysis, HLA-associated TCR beta chains showed more clonal expansion and lower generation probabilities than non-associated chains that were equally common. According to a later analysis, parvovirus B19, influenza, CMV and Epstein-Barr virus appeared linked to several top co-occurrence clusters. In vitro tests confirmed that a few of the cytomegalovirus-associated TCR beta chains recognize cytomegalovirus antigens. Most TCR sequences were seen in very few donors, while some public TCRs were found in many individuals. In a later analysis, 15,000 to 20,000 TCR beta sequences were associated with specific HLA alleles at a false discovery rate of 0.05. Cytomegalovirus status was reported to be diagnosed by the classifier with high specificity and sensitivity in both the original and validation cohorts. Sequencing depth was assumed to be roughly uniform across donors in the presence/absence analyses, though that assumption may not hold. Some IMGT-functional V segments, including TRBV6-2 and TRBV6-3, could not be distinguished by the 87-base-pair reads and were therefore excluded. The study gave a list of 150 to 200 TCR beta chains associated with cytomegalovirus. The only immune exposure information available for the cohort was CMV serostatus. The authors suggested that the approach could potentially be extended to other disease states and immunological phenotypes. This cohort had only TCR beta chains sequenced, and the lack of alpha or paired-chain data limited which features could be detected. Linkage disequilibrium might explain the correlated functional status among segregating V segments, but an unknown experimental factor could not be excluded. HLA typing was unavailable for some donors at each locus, so association tests used only the typed subset. Compared with the roughly 670-donor mean, donors in an Asian-associated ancestry cluster had fewer N-insertions in productive TCRs, according to a later genetic analysis. V-gene and J-gene trimming of TCR beta chains was associated with a missense DCLRE1C variant in a later genetic analysis, and the association was replicated in an independent cohort. A later analysis found that most CMV-associated TCR beta chains appeared HLA-restricted, with HLA associations seemingly driven largely by CMV exposure. A further reported finding was that TCR beta sequences accurately predicted the HLA-A and HLA-B alleles for most subjects in the first cohort. The earlier analysis of fewer than 750 of the donors excluded over 15 rarely observed V segments, including chromosome 9 orphons, because counts were too low.

Counted from cysteine to phenylalanine, this CDR3 has 15 amino acids. CDR3 DNA only is kept here, 45 bases in frame from base 1. V is pruned by 4 bases and J by 7 bases, leaving 10 bases of the junction without a gene match. CDR1 and CDR2 were assigned from the germline V gene as LGHNA and YSLEER. The sequenced material came from PBMCs. The chain uses TRBV4-3 and TRBJ1-2; 9 bases in between match TRBD1. The TCR comes from a middle-aged man in good health and CMV-seronegative. The CDR3 corresponds to CASSRGQGLTRGYTF. At the DNA level, the sequence is TGCGCCAGCAGCCGCGGACAGGGGCTGACTCGTGGCTACACCTTC.